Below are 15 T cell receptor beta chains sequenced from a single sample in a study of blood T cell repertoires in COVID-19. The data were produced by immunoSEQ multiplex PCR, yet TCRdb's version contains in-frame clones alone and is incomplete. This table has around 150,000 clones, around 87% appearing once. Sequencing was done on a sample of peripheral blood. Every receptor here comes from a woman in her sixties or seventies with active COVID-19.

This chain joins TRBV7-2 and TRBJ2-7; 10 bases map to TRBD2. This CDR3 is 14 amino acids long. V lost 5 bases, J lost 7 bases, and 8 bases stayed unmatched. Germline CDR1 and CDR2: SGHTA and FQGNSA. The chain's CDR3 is CASSATSGAWEQYF. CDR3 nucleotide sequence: TGTGCCAGCAGCGCCACTAGCGGGGCTTGGGAGCAGTACTTC.

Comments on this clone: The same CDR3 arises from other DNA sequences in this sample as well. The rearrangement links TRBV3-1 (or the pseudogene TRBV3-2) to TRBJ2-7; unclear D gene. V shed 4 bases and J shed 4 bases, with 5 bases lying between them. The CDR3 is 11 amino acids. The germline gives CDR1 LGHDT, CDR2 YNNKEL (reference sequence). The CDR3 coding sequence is TGTGCCAGCAGCCTTCTGTACGAGCAGTACTTC. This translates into CASSLLYEQYF.

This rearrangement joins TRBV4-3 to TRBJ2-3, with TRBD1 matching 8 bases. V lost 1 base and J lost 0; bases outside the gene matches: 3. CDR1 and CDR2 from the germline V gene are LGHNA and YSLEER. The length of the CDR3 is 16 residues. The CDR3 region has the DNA TGCGCCAGCAGCCAAGGGACAGGGTTGAGCACAGATACGCAGTATTTT. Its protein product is CASSQGTGLSTDTQYF.

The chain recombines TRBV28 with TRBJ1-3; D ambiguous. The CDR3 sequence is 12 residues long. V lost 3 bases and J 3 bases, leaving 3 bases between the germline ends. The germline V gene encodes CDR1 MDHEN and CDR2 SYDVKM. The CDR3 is CASSLRGNTIYF. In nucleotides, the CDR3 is TGTGCCAGCAGTTTGCGTGGAAACACCATATATTTT.

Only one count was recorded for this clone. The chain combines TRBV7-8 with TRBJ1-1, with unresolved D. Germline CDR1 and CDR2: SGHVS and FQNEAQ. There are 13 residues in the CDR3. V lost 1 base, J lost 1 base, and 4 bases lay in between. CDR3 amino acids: CASSLGQNTEAFF. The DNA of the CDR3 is TGTGCCAGCAGCTTAGGTCAGAACACTGAAGCTTTCTTT.

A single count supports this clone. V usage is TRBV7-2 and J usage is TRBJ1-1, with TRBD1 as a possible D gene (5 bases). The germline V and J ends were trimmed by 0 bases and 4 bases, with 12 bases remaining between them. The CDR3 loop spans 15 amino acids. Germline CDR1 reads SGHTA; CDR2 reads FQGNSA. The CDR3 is CASSLASGSGTEAFF. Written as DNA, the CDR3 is TGTGCCAGCAGCTTAGCCTCAGGGTCGGGCACTGAAGCTTTCTTT.

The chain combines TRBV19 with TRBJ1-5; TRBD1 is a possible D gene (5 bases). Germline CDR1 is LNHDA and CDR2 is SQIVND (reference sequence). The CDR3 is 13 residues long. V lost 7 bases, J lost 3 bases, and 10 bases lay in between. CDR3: CASKGAANQPQHF. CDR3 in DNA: TGTGCCAGTAAAGGGGCCGCCAATCAGCCCCAGCATTTT.

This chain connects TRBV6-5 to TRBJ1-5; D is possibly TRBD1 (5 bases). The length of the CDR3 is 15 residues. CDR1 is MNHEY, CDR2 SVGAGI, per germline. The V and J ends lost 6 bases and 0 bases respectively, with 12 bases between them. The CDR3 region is CASRPTGHSNQPQHF. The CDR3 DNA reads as TGTGCCAGCAGGCCCACAGGTCATAGCAATCAGCCCCAGCATTTT.

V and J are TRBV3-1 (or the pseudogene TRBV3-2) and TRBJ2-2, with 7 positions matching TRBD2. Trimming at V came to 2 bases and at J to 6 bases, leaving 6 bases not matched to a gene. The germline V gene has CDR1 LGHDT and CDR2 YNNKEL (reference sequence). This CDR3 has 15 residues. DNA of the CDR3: TGTGCCAGCAGCCAACGGCGGGGGAAGGCCGGGGAGCTGTTTTTT. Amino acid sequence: CASSQRRGKAGELFF.

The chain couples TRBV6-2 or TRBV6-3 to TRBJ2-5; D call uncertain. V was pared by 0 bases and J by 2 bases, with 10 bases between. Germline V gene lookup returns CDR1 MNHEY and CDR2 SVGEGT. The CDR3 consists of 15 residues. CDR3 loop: CASSYSSGQQETQYF. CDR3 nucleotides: TGTGCCAGCAGTTACTCGAGTGGGCAGCAAGAGACCCAGTACTTC.

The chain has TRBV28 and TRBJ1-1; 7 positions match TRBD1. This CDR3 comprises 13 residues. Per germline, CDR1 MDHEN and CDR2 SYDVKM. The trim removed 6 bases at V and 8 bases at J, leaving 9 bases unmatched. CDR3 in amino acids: CASSFWADREAFF. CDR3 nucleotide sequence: TGTGCCAGCAGCTTTTGGGCGGACAGGGAAGCTTTCTTT.

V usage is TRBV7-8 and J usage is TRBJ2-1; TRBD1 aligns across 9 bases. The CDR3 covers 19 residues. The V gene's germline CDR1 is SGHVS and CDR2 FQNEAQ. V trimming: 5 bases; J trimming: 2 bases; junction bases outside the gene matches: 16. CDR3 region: CASSTPGHRGRATYNEQFF. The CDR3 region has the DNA TGTGCCAGCAGCACCCCCGGTCACAGGGGGCGTGCGACCTACAATGAGCAGTTCTTC.

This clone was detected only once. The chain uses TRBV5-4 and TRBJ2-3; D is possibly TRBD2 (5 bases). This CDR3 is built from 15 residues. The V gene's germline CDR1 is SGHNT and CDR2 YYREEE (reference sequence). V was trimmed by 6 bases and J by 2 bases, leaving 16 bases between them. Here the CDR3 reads CASTTGLASTDTQYF. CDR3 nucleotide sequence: TGTGCCAGCACCACCGGGCTAGCTTCCACAGATACGCAGTATTTT.

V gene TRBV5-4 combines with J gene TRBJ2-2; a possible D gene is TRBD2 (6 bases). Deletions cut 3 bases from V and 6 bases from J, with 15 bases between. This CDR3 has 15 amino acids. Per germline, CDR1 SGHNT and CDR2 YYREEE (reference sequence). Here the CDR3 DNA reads TGTGCCAGCAGCTCGGGGGAGTCGATGGCCGGGGAGCTGTTTTTT. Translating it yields CASSSGESMAGELFF.

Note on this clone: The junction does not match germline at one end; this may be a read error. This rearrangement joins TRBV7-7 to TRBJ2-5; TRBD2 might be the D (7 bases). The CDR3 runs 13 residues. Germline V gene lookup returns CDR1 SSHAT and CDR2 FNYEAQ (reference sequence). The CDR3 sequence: CASSLGGGETQYF. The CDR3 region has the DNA TGTGCTAGCAGCTTAGGGGGGGGAGAGACCCAGTACTTC.